What follows is one TCR beta chain and its context. The data derive from a study of chemoradiotherapy in HPV16-positive cancers. The germline gives CDR1 LGHNA, CDR2 YSLEER. V shed 4 bases and J shed 1 base, with 8 bases lying between them. CDR3 size: 14 residues. Assay used: immunoSEQ multiplex PCR; TCRdb lists only in-frame clones, some missing. The table records roughly 8,300 clones, roughly 80% of them present only once. The J gene is TRBJ2-1, the V gene TRBV4-3; D is unclear. The source was tumor tissue, collected from a patient who underwent chemoradiotherapy. The origin of this receptor is a human donor with HPV-associated anogenital cancer. CDR3 amino acids: CASSRGYSYNEQFF. For the CDR3, the DNA is TGCGCCAGCAGCCGGGGTTATTCCTACAATGAGCAGTTCTTC.